The rows below give T cell receptor beta chains drawn from one sample of a study of T-cell memory formation after mild COVID-19. MiXCR, applied by TCRdb to the 5' RACE reads, yields one record per CDR3 protein. The sample includes roughly 610,000 distinct CDR3 sequences, roughly 17% of them seen just once. The sample comprised PBMCs or a T cell subset sorted from them (not recorded which). The receptors here all came from an adult woman who had mild COVID-19 (a few samples of this study predate the infection). Cell type and time point are not known. Each CDR3 is given with its conserved first and last residue. A D gene is named only where the DNA matches it firmly. Clone size, where shown, is once, few, many, or a class for clones that have expanded.

V: TRBV7-8
J: TRBJ1-6
D: .
size: .
CDR3: CASSFGSLGYNSPLHF
DNA: TGTGCCAGCAGCTTTGGGAGTTTGGGATATAATTCACCCCTCCACTTT

V: TRBV29-1
J: TRBJ1-2
D: .
size: few
CDR3: CSVVASGRYGYTF
DNA: TGCAGCGTTGTCGCCTCCGGACGCTATGGCTACACCTTC

V: TRBV29-1
J: TRBJ2-7
D: .
size: .
CDR3: CSVEFSWGHEQYF
DNA: TGCAGCGTTGAATTCTCGTGGGGGCACGAGCAGTACTTC

V: TRBV10-3
J: TRBJ2-2
D: TRBD1
size: few
CDR3: CAIRQGANTGELFF
DNA: TGTGCCATCAGACAGGGGGCGAACACCGGGGAGCTGTTTTTT

V: TRBV7-8
J: TRBJ2-3
D: .
size: many
CDR3: CASSLARQRDTQYF
DNA: TGTGCCAGCAGCTTAGCGCGGCAGCGAGATACGCAGTATTTT

V: TRBV4-1
J: TRBJ2-1
D: TRBD2
size: few
CDR3: CASSLHGTSVGNEQFF
DNA: TGCGCCAGCAGCCTCCACGGGACTAGCGTCGGCAATGAGCAGTTCTTC

V: TRBV24-1
J: TRBJ1-2
D: TRBD1
size: few
CDR3: CATSDGTVAHYGYTF
DNA: TGTGCCACCAGTGACGGGACAGTAGCCCACTATGGCTACACCTTC

V: TRBV5-1
J: TRBJ2-3
D: TRBD2
size: many
CDR3: CASSFAAGGGAADTQYF
DNA: TGCGCCAGCAGCTTTGCAGCTGGCGGGGGGGCGGCAGATACGCAGTATTTT

V: TRBV12-3/TRBV12-4
J: TRBJ2-1
D: .
size: .
CDR3: CASTRQAGYNEQFF
DNA: TGTGCCAGCACTCGACAGGCAGGCTACAATGAGCAGTTCTTC

V: TRBV7-8
J: TRBJ2-1
D: .
size: .
CDR3: CASSLNRDPYNEQFF
DNA: TGTGCCAGCAGCTTAAACCGGGACCCTTACAATGAGCAGTTCTTC

V: TRBV6-5
J: TRBJ1-1
D: .
size: few
CDR3: CASSYPGTFNTEAFF
DNA: TGTGCCAGCAGTTACCCTGGGACGTTTAACACTGAAGCTTTCTTT

V: TRBV12-3/TRBV12-4
J: TRBJ2-5
D: .
size: .
CDR3: CASSLRVETQYF
DNA: TGTGCCAGCAGTTTAAGGGTGGAGACCCAGTACTTC

V: TRBV5-1
J: TRBJ2-2
D: .
size: many
CDR3: CASSLTGYTGELFF
DNA: TGTGCCAGCAGCTTAACCGGGTACACCGGGGAGCTGTTTTTT

V: TRBV4-3
J: TRBJ2-3
D: TRBD2
size: few
CDR3: CASSQDSSGRDTQYF
DNA: TGCGCCAGCAGCCAAGATTCTAGCGGGAGGGATACGCAGTATTTT

V: TRBV10-3
J: TRBJ2-1
D: TRBD2
size: few
CDR3: CAIRGTSGHSYNEQFF
DNA: TGTGCCATCAGAGGGACTAGCGGACACTCCTACAATGAGCAGTTCTTC

V: TRBV30
J: TRBJ1-1
D: .
size: .
CDR3: CAWLRDPGDTEAFF
DNA: TGTGCCTGGCTAAGGGACCCAGGGGACACTGAAGCTTTCTTT

V: TRBV5-5
J: TRBJ1-5
D: TRBD1
size: .
CDR3: CASSLGWDRLYQPQHF
DNA: TGTGCCAGCAGCTTGGGATGGGACAGGCTGTATCAGCCCCAGCATTTT

V: TRBV20-1
J: TRBJ2-3
D: TRBD2
size: .
CDR3: CSATGLAEFNLYF
DNA: TGCAGTGCAACCGGACTAGCGGAGTTCAATCTGTATTTT

V: TRBV19
J: TRBJ1-1
D: .
size: .
CDR3: CASSIDRRGHTEAFF
DNA: TGTGCCAGTAGTATTGATAGAAGGGGCCACACTGAAGCTTTCTTT

V: TRBV5-6
J: TRBJ1-1
D: .
size: .
CDR3: CASSFGDPEAFF
DNA: TGTGCCAGCAGCTTTGGTGACCCTGAAGCTTTCTTT

V: TRBV15
J: TRBJ2-7
D: .
size: .
CDR3: CATSRNPSSAYEQYF
DNA: TGTGCCACCAGCAGAAACCCATCAAGCGCCTACGAGCAGTACTTC

V: TRBV20-1
J: TRBJ1-1
D: .
size: .
CDR3: CSASPPGTGWKTEAFF
DNA: TGCAGTGCTAGCCCTCCGGGAACAGGGTGGAAAACTGAAGCTTTCTTT

V: TRBV13
J: TRBJ1-4
D: .
size: .
CDR3: CASNYRGTNEKLFF
DNA: TGTGCCAGCAACTATAGGGGGACTAATGAAAAACTGTTTTTT

V: TRBV7-9
J: TRBJ2-7
D: TRBD2
size: .
CDR3: CASSGRGGLYEQYF
DNA: TGTGCCAGCAGCGGGCGCGGGGGTCTCTACGAGCAGTACTTC

V: TRBV7-2
J: TRBJ2-5
D: .
size: .
CDR3: CASSFYGMGETQYF
DNA: TGTGCCAGCAGCTTCTACGGGATGGGGGAGACCCAGTACTTC

V: TRBV5-1
J: TRBJ2-7
D: .
size: many
CDR3: CASSLTGTLSYEQYF
DNA: TGCGCCAGCAGCTTAACCGGGACACTTTCCTACGAGCAGTACTTC

V: TRBV11-2
J: TRBJ2-1
D: .
size: few
CDR3: CASSAEDFMAYEQFF
DNA: TGTGCCAGCAGCGCGGAGGACTTTATGGCGTATGAGCAGTTCTTC

V: TRBV6-6
J: TRBJ2-5
D: .
size: .
CDR3: CASRGATPQETQYF
DNA: TGTGCCAGCCGGGGGGCCACCCCCCAAGAGACCCAGTACTTC

V: TRBV7-8
J: TRBJ2-1
D: .
size: .
CDR3: CASSTDPSSYNEQFF
DNA: TGTGCCAGCAGCACGGACCCGAGCTCCTACAATGAGCAGTTCTTC

V: TRBV10-3
J: TRBJ1-2
D: TRBD1
size: few
CDR3: CAISYRGQEGYTF
DNA: TGTGCCATCAGTTACAGGGGGCAAGAAGGCTACACCTTC

V: TRBV20-1
J: TRBJ2-1
D: .
size: .
CDR3: CSARGQSYNEQFF
DNA: TGCAGTGCTAGAGGACAGTCCTACAATGAGCAGTTCTTC

V: TRBV27
J: TRBJ1-5
D: TRBD1
size: few
CDR3: CASSPATGGGGAQHF
DNA: TGTGCCAGCAGTCCGGCTACAGGGGGCGGAGGGGCCCAGCATTTT

V: TRBV4-2
J: TRBJ2-3
D: TRBD1
size: few
CDR3: CASSQAGTGGGDTQYF
DNA: TGTGCCAGCAGCCAAGCCGGGACAGGGGGCGGAGATACGCAGTATTTT